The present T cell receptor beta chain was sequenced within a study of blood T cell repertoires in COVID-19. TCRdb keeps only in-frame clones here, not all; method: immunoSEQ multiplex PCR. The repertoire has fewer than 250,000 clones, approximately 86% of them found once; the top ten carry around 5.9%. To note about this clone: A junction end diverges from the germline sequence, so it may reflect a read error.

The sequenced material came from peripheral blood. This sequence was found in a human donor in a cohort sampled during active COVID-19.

The CDR3 DNA reads as TGTGCCAGCGGCTTACGCGGGGCGGGGAACTATGGCTACACCTTC. Its translation is CASGLRGAGNYGYTF. V and J are TRBV7-2 and TRBJ1-2; a weak D match, TRBD1 (5 bases). CDR1 and CDR2 (germline): SGHTA, FQGNSA. The length of the CDR3 is 15 residues.